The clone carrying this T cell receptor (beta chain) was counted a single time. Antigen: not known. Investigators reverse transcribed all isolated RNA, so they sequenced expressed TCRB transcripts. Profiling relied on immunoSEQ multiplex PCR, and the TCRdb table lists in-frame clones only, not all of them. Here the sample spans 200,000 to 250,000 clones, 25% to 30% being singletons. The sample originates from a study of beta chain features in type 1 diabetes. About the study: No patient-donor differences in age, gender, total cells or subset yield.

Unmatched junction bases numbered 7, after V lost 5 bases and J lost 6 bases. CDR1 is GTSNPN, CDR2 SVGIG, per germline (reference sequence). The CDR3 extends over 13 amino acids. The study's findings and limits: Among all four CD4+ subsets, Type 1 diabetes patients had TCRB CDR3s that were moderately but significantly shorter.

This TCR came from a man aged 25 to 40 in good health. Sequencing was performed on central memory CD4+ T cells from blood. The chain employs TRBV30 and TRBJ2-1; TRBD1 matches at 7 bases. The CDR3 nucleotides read TGTGCCTGGGACGGACAGGCACCCAATGAGCAGTTCTTC. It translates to CAWDGQAPNEQFF.